Listed here are 7 T cell receptor beta chains from one sample, sequenced in a study of OX40 agonist ivuxolimab in advanced cancers. Clones were sequenced by immunoSEQ multiplex PCR, and TCRdb holds only the in-frame ones, with some missing. This table has more than 45,000 clones, about 86% appearing once. The sample here was CD4+ or CD8+ T cells sorted from blood, taken in a trial of the OX40 agonist ivuxolimab. Receptors originate from an adult with an advanced solid tumor such as melanoma, head and neck, liver or kidney cancer.

This clone was recorded only once. This chain joins TRBV7-7 and TRBJ2-5; the D gene is possibly TRBD2 (6 bases). This CDR3 has 14 residues. Looked up from germline, CDR1 is SSHAT and CDR2 is FNYEAQ (reference sequence). The ends were cut back, 5 bases at V and 0 bases at J, with 10 bases in the middle. The CDR3 DNA reads as TGTGCCAGCAGCCGGTGGGGGGACCAAGAGACCCAGTACTTC. Protein sequence: CASSRWGDQETQYF.

The chain is built from TRBV19 and TRBJ1-2, with TRBD1 identical over 7 bases. V lost 10 bases, J lost 8 bases, and 7 bases stayed unmatched. Germline V gene sequence: CDR1 LNHDA, CDR2 SQIVND (reference sequence). The CDR3 is 11 amino acids. The CDR3 protein is CATNRGEGYTF. The CDR3 bases are TGTGCCACTAACAGGGGAGAAGGCTACACCTTC.

The gene calls are TRBV5-1 and TRBJ2-7; 9 bases are shared with TRBD1. The CDR3 runs 15 residues. Germline V CDR1 and CDR2: SGHRS, YFSETQ. J was trimmed by 2 bases and V by 4 bases; bases with no gene match: 7. In nucleotides, the CDR3 is TGCGCCAGCAGCGTGGGACAGGGCCCAACCTACGAGCAGTACTTC. It specifies CASSVGQGPTYEQYF.

This clone was seen once. V gene TRBV23-1 combines with J gene TRBJ2-7; D remains unclear. TRBV23-1 is sorted into the ORF group, with uncertain function. V lost 0 bases to trimming and J lost 4 bases, with 13 bases between them. The CDR3 covers 15 residues. The CDR3 DNA is TGCGCCAGCAGTCAATCGGGTCGGCAACCTTACGAGCAGTACTTC. This encodes CASSQSGRQPYEQYF.

The V and J genes are TRBV19 and TRBJ1-3, with a possible D match to TRBD1 (6 bases). The CDR3 runs 15 residues. Trimming took 5 bases from V and 0 from J, leaving 11 bases between them. Germline assignment: CDR1 LNHDA and CDR2 SQIVND (reference sequence). In nucleotides, the CDR3 is TGTGCCAGTAGTGCTCGACAGGCCTCTGGAAACACCATATATTTT. It codes for CASSARQASGNTIYF.

The chain recombines TRBV4-2 with TRBJ2-1; no clear D. In germline, CDR1 is LGHNA, CDR2 YNFKEQ. The germline V and J ends were trimmed by 1 base and 0 bases, with 4 bases remaining between them. The CDR3 is 14 amino acids. The CDR3: CASSQVTSYNEQFF. CDR3 nucleotides: TGTGCCAGCAGCCAAGTCACCTCCTACAATGAGCAGTTCTTC.

The rearrangement links TRBV5-1 to TRBJ2-2, with D possibly matching TRBD2 (5 bases). The CDR3 is 15 amino acids. V gave up 0 bases and J gave up 2 bases, with 8 bases separating them. The germline CDR1 and CDR2 sequences are SGHRS and YFSETQ. CDR3 DNA sequence: TGCGCCAGCAGCTTGGGGGAGCGCAACACCGGGGAGCTGTTTTTT. As protein: CASSLGERNTGELFF.